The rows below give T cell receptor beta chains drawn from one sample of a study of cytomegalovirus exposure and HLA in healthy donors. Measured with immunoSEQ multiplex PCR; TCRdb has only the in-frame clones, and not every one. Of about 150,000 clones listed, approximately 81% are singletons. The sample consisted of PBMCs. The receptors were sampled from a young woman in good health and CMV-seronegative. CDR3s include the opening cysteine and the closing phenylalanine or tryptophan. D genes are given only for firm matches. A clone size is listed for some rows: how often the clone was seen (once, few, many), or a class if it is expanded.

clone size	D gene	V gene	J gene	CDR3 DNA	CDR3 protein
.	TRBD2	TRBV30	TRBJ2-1	TGTGCCTGGAGCGACCCCCTAGGGACTAGCGGGAGGAATGAGCAGTTCTTC	CAWSDPLGTSGRNEQFF
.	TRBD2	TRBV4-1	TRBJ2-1	TGCGCCAGCAGCCAAGTCGCGGGAGGGCCGGGTGAGCAGTTCTTC	CASSQVAGGPGEQFF
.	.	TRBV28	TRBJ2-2	TGTGCCAGCAGTTCCTTCACCGGGGAGCTGTTTTTT	CASSSFTGELFF
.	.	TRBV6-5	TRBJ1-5	TGTGCCAGCGCCCGCTCTCCGGGAAAAAATCAGCCCCAGCATTTT	CASARSPGKNQPQHF
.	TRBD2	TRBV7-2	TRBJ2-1	TGTGCCAGCAGCGCCCGGACTAGCGGTATAAGAAATGAGCAGTTCTTC	CASSARTSGIRNEQFF
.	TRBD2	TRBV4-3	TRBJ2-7	TGCGCCAGCAGCCGCTCCGGCGGGACTAGCTCCTACGAGCAGTACTTC	CASSRSGGTSSYEQYF
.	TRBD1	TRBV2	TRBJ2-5	TGTGCCAGCAGCCTCGGGACAGCTCAAGAGACCCAGTACTTC	CASSLGTAQETQYF
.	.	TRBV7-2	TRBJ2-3	TGTGCCAGCAGCTTAAAACAGGGTAAAGATACGCAGTATTTT	CASSLKQGKDTQYF
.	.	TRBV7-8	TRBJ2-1	TGTGCCAGCAGCTTAGCGGGAGCAATCTACTCCTACAATGAGCAGTTCTTC	CASSLAGAIYSYNEQFF
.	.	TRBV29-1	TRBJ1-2	TGCAGCGTTGATGAGGGGGATGGCTACACCTTC	CSVDEGDGYTF
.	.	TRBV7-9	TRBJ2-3	TGTGCCAGCAGCCAATGGGGGGTCTCAGTTAGCACAGATACGCAGTATTTT	CASSQWGVSVSTDTQYF
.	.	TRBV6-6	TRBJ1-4	TGTGCCAGCAGTTACGGAGGGTCTAATGAAAAACTGTTTTTT	CASSYGGSNEKLFF
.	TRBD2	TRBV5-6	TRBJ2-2	TGTGCCAGCAGCTTTCGACTAGCCAGCACCGGGGAGCTGTTTTTT	CASSFRLASTGELFF
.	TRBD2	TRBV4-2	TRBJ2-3	TGTGCCAGCAGCCAAGATGGGGAGGGTGCAGATACGCAGTATTTT	CASSQDGEGADTQYF
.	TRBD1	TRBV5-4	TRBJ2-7	TGTGCCAGCAGCTTGGCCGGACAGGGGATCTCCTACGAGCAGTACTTC	CASSLAGQGISYEQYF
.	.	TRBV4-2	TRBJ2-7	TGTGCCAGCAGCGCCGGGACACTCTCCTACGAGCAGTACTTC	CASSAGTLSYEQYF
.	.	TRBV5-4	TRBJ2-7	TGTGCCAGCAGCTCCAGGGGTGGCGAGCAGTACTTC	CASSSRGGEQYF
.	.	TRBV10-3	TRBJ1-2	TGTGCCATCAGTGAGGTCGGACTTGGCTACACCTTC	CAISEVGLGYTF
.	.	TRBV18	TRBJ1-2	TGTGCCAGCTCACCGACAGTCGGAAATAACTATGGCTACACCTTC	CASSPTVGNNYGYTF
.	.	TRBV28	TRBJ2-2	TGTGCCAGCAGTTATGGGCAAGGCACCGGGGAGCTGTTTTTT	CASSYGQGTGELFF
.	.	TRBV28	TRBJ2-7	TGTGCCAGCAGTTTATCCAGGCCCCCCTACGAGCAGTACTTC	CASSLSRPPYEQYF
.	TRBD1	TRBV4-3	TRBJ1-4	TGCGCCAGCAGCCAGGACGGACAGGGAGTGGGAAAACTGTTTTTT	CASSQDGQGVGKLFF
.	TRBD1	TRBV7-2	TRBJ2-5	TGTGCCAGCAGCTTAGGCCGGACAGGACAGTACTTC	CASSLGRTGQYF
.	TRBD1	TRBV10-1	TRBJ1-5	TGCGCCAACCTACTCCGGGACAGGGGCCCGCATCAGCCCCAGCATTTT	CANLLRDRGPHQPQHF
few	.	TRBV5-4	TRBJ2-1	TGTGCCAGCAGCTCTTCAGGGGACGATGAGCAGTTCTTC	CASSSSGDDEQFF
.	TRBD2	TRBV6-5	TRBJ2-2	TGTGCCAGCATTTCCACGGGGGGGCCCACCGGGGAGCTGTTTTTT	CASISTGGPTGELFF
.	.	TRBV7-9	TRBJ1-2	TGTGCCAGCAGCAGCAGGGAAGGGCGCTACACCTTC	CASSSREGRYTF
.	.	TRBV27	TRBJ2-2	TGTGCCAGCACCTCAGACGGACTCACCGGGGAGCTGTTTTTT	CASTSDGLTGELFF
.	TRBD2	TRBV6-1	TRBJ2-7	TGTGCCAGCAGCCCCGGGGTAGCGGGGGGATACGAGCAGTACTTC	CASSPGVAGGYEQYF
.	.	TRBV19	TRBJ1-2	TGTGCCAGTAGTCCCCCGGGACCCGGGGGCTATGGCTACACCTTC	CASSPPGPGGYGYTF
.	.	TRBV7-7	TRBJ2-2	TGTGCCAGCAGCGAAAATCAGGGGGGCACCGGGGAGCTGTTTTTT	CASSENQGGTGELFF
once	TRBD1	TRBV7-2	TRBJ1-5	TGTGCCAGCAGCTGGGGGACAGGGGGCGGGCAGCCCCAGCATTTT	CASSWGTGGGQPQHF
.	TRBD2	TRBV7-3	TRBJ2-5	TGTGCCAGCAGCTATAGCGGGGGGGGAGAGACCCAGTACTTC	CASSYSGGGETQYF
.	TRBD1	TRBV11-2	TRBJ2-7	TGTGCCAGCAGCCCTACGGGACAGTCGAGGGAGCAGTACTTC	CASSPTGQSREQYF
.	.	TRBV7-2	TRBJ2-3	TGTGCCAGCAGCTGGACTCGAAATACGCAGTATTTT	CASSWTRNTQYF
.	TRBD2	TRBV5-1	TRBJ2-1	TGCGCCAGCAGCCTGGGGTTAGCGGGGTACAATGAGCAGTTCTTC	CASSLGLAGYNEQFF
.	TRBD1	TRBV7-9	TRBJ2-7	TGTGCCAGCAGCAGGACAGGGAGGGAGCAGTACTTC	CASSRTGREQYF